Presented here are 4 T cell receptor beta chains from one specimen sequenced in a study of T cell responses to AZD1222 COVID-19 vaccine. Using immunoSEQ multiplex PCR, the repertoire was profiled, and TCRdb retains in-frame clones only, with some absent. The data show 150,000 or so clones, over 90% seen once. Sequencing was performed on peripheral blood, taken 28 days after the second AZD1222 dose. The receptors were sampled from an adult who received the AZD1222 COVID-19 vaccine.

The chain is built from TRBV11-2 and TRBJ1-4; 8 bases are a match to TRBD1. This CDR3 contains 15 residues. Germline-derived CDR1 and CDR2 are SGHAT and FQNNGV. J lost 4 bases, V lost 5 bases, and 6 bases had no gene match. The CDR3 DNA reads TGTGCCAGCAGCCGGACAGGGTTTGGTAATGAAAAACTGTTTTTT. Its protein product is CASSRTGFGNEKLFF.

This chain joins TRBV19 and TRBJ1-5, with 7 bases that match TRBD1. The J segment lost 1 base and the V segment lost 3 bases, leaving 12 bases of the junction unmatched. The CDR3 covers 18 residues. Germline V CDR1 and CDR2: LNHDA, SQIVND (reference sequence). For the CDR3, the DNA is TGTGCCAGTAGTATCCACTTCTACGACAGGGAGAGCAATCAGCCCCAGCATTTT. This encodes CASSIHFYDRESNQPQHF.

The chain couples TRBV28 to TRBJ1-5; D is unresolved. Trimming removed 4 bases at V and 11 bases at J, with 12 bases between. CDR3 length: 12 residues. CDR1 is MDHEN, CDR2 SYDVKM, per germline. The CDR3 sequence: CASSSTYMAQHF. The CDR3 DNA is TGTGCCAGCAGTTCTACATACATGGCCCAGCATTTT.

The chain employs TRBV9 and TRBJ1-3; 9 bases fit TRBD1. The V and J ends lost 4 bases and 4 bases, in that order; junction bases with no gene match: 6. Per germline, CDR1 SGDLS and CDR2 YYNGEE. The CDR3 length is 15 residues. CDR3 in amino acids: CASSPQGARGNTIYF. The CDR3 bases are TGTGCCAGCAGCCCACAGGGGGCCAGGGGAAACACCATATATTTT.